This TCR beta chain was recovered during a study of cytomegalovirus exposure and HLA in healthy donors. Looking at the study overall: Earlier work reported some 110 million unique TCR beta sequences from about 180 million T cells.

Study results and limitations: A later analysis showed HLA-associated TCR beta chains outstripping equally common others in clonal expansion.

J was trimmed by 2 bases and V by 4 bases; bases with no gene match: 5. From germline, CDR1 is SGHNT and CDR2 YYREEE (reference sequence). This CDR3 has 15 amino acids. The donors gave bone marrow, and they were healthy. Although they were nominally healthy when sampled, donors likely had unrecorded immune exposures. Regarding this clone: What it binds is unknown.

PCR involved 60 Vbeta and 13 Jbeta primers. The assay was immunoSEQ multiplex PCR, and TCRdb's table has in-frame clones only and misses some. The profile shows approximately 190,000 clones, about 80% of them singletons. The V and J genes are TRBV5-4 and TRBJ2-7; 11 nucleotides line up with TRBD2. This clonotype originated in a woman between 25 and 40 years old in good health and CMV-seropositive. The sample taken for sequencing was PBMCs. Here the CDR3 DNA reads TGTGCCAGCAGCCCGAGGACTAGCGGGCCCTACGAGCAGTACTTC. It translates to CASSPRTSGPYEQYF.